This T cell receptor (beta chain) was observed in a study of blood T cell repertoires in COVID-19. This table comes from immunoSEQ multiplex PCR, and its TCRdb copy is limited to in-frame clones, with some not included. Of more than 140,000 clones listed, about four fifths are singletons. Concerning this clone: This CDR3 is also generated by other DNA sequences in the sample.

The CDR3 runs 15 residues. The V and J ends lost 0 bases and 1 base respectively, with 9 bases between them. Germline values: CDR1 MNHEY, CDR2 SVGAGI. The clonotype comes from a human donor in a cohort sampled during active COVID-19. The material sequenced was peripheral blood. V gene TRBV6-5 combines with J gene TRBJ1-1; D is unresolved. CDR3 residues: CASSYSSRGNTEAFF. CDR3 coding DNA: TGTGCCAGCAGTTACTCGAGCAGAGGGAACACTGAAGCTTTCTTT.